A selection of T cell receptor beta chains follows, all from one sample in a study of T cell responses to AZD1222 COVID-19 vaccine. The method was immunoSEQ multiplex PCR; TCRdb's version includes in-frame clones alone and lacks a portion of them. The sample shows over 85,000 clones, over 75% of them seen only once. Sequenced material: peripheral blood, taken on day 0 of AZD1222 vaccination. The source is an adult in good health. CDR3s include the opening cysteine and the closing phenylalanine or tryptophan. The D gene is left open where the match is weak. Clone size is given for some rows only: seen once, a few or many times, or a class if the clone is expanded.

TRBJ1-5,TRBV28,-,many,TGTGCCAGCAGTTTACCCAATCAGCCCCAGCATTTT,CASSLPNQPQHF
TRBJ2-3,TRBV7-9,-,once,TGTGCCAGCAGCTTAGTGGGGGATACGCAGTATTTT,CASSLVGDTQYF
TRBJ2-1,TRBV7-3,-,-,TGTGCCAGCAGCTCTGGGACCAGGGTTGATGAGCAGTTCTTC,CASSSGTRVDEQFF
TRBJ2-1,TRBV24-1,-,few,TGTGCCACCAGGGACGGGGTTATGAATGAGCAGTTCTTC,CATRDGVMNEQFF
TRBJ1-2,TRBV30,TRBD1,few,TGTGCCTGGAGTGCTGGACAGGGTTTAGTCTATGGCTACACCTTC,CAWSAGQGLVYGYTF
TRBJ2-1,TRBV5-6,TRBD2,-,TGTGCCAGCAGCGACGCGGGAGCCTACAATGAGCAGTTCTTC,CASSDAGAYNEQFF
TRBJ1-5,TRBV7-2,-,few,TGTGCCAGCAGCTTACTTTTGGGGAGTTCGGGCAGCAATCAGCCCCAGCATTTT,CASSLLLGSSGSNQPQHF
TRBJ1-2,TRBV24-1,TRBD1,-,TGTGCCACCAGTGATTTACAGGGGGACGGCTACACCTTC,CATSDLQGDGYTF
TRBJ2-5,TRBV5-6,-,-,TGTGCCAGCAGCTTGACATCGGTTCGGTGGGAGACCCAGTACTTC,CASSLTSVRWETQYF
TRBJ1-5,TRBV19,TRBD1,once,TGTGCCAGTAGCCCGACAGGGGGGAATCAGCCCCAGCATTTT,CASSPTGGNQPQHF
TRBJ1-1,TRBV6-2/TRBV6-3,-,-,TGTGCCAGCAGTTCCCCACCGGCCCTGCTACTCTTT,CASSSPPALLLF
TRBJ2-7,TRBV2,TRBD1,-,TGTGCCAGCAGTTCGCCCGACAGGGATGAATTCTACGAGCAGTACTTC,CASSSPDRDEFYEQYF
TRBJ2-7,TRBV7-2,-,few,TGTGCCAGCAGCTCCCCCCTCGAGCAGTACTTC,CASSSPLEQYF
TRBJ1-4,TRBV7-2,-,few,TGTGCCAGCAAACCCTCTGGGGCTGGGTACGGAAAACTGTTTTTT,CASKPSGAGYGKLFF
TRBJ2-6,TRBV3-1/TRBV3-2,-,-,TGTGCCAGCAGCCAAGGAGACTCTGGGGCCAACGTCCTGACTTTC,CASSQGDSGANVLTF
TRBJ2-5,TRBV6-2/TRBV6-3,-,-,TGTGCCAGCAGTTACTCGGGAGCAGGGAGAGAGACCCAGTACTTC,CASSYSGAGRETQYF
TRBJ2-2,TRBV28,-,-,TGTGCCAGCAGTTTTGGGCGGTTCGTTACCGGGGAGCTGTTTTTT,CASSFGRFVTGELFF
TRBJ1-6,TRBV28,-,-,TGTGCCAGCAGTTTACCCCTAGGGAGTAGGAATTCACCCCTCCACTTT,CASSLPLGSRNSPLHF
TRBJ1-1,TRBV6-5,-,-,TGTGCCACCTCAGGGAACCTGAACACTGAAGCTTTCTTT,CATSGNLNTEAFF
TRBJ2-7,TRBV6-1,-,once,TGTGCCAGCAGTGATCCCAGGGGCAAGGGCTCCTACGAGCAGTACTTC,CASSDPRGKGSYEQYF
TRBJ2-5,TRBV11-1,TRBD2,-,TGTGCCAGCAGCCATGGACTAGCGGGGGAAGAGACCCAGTACTTC,CASSHGLAGEETQYF
TRBJ2-1,TRBV12-5,TRBD1,few,TGTGCTAGTGGTTTGGAAGTGACAGGGCCCGAATCCTACAATGAGCAGTTCTTC,CASGLEVTGPESYNEQFF
TRBJ2-1,TRBV6-5,-,-,TGTGCCAGCAGTACGGTGGGTGAGAATGAGCAGTTCTTC,CASSTVGENEQFF
TRBJ2-7,TRBV7-2,TRBD2,-,TGTGCCAGCAGCTTAGTCGGAGGGCTAGCGGGGGCCCAGTTCTACGAGCAGTACTTC,CASSLVGGLAGAQFYEQYF
TRBJ2-3,TRBV4-3,TRBD2,-,TGCGCCAGCAGTAGCGGGACTAACACAGATACGCAGTATTTT,CASSSGTNTDTQYF
TRBJ1-3,TRBV7-2,-,-,TGTGCCAGCAGCTTAGCGACGGGGTCTGGAAACACCATATATTTT,CASSLATGSGNTIYF
TRBJ1-1,TRBV7-3,-,-,TGTGCCAGCAGCTTAGAGGGGGGCGGCAACACTGAAGCTTTCTTT,CASSLEGGGNTEAFF
TRBJ2-7,TRBV14,-,-,TGTGCCAGCAGCCAAGGACAGGGAGGGCCCTACGAGCAGTACTTC,CASSQGQGGPYEQYF
TRBJ1-6,TRBV9,TRBD1,few,TGTGCCAGCAGCTTAAGGGGGCTCAATAATTCACCCCTCCACTTT,CASSLRGLNNSPLHF
TRBJ2-2,TRBV7-9,-,-,TGTGCCAGCACTCAGACAGACCCCCTAACCGGGGAGCTGTTTTTT,CASTQTDPLTGELFF
TRBJ2-3,TRBV15,-,-,TGTGCCACCAGCAGAGATCAGTCGCTAGCGTCAGATACGCAGTATTTT,CATSRDQSLASDTQYF
TRBJ2-1,TRBV4-3,TRBD2,-,TGCGCCACCAGCCGACTAGCGGGAGCTATTTACAATGAGCAGTTCTTC,CATSRLAGAIYNEQFF
TRBJ1-2,TRBV30,-,-,TGTGCCTGGAGTCCGGACGGGAACTATGGCTACACCTTC,CAWSPDGNYGYTF
TRBJ1-5,TRBV19,TRBD1,-,TGTGCCAGTAGTATTACAGGGGATGGTCAGCCCCAGCATTTT,CASSITGDGQPQHF
TRBJ2-7,TRBV7-8,-,-,TGTGCCAGCAGCTCCACCTACGAGCAGTACTTC,CASSSTYEQYF
TRBJ2-7,TRBV15,TRBD1,-,TGTGCCACCAGCTCGGGACAGGGATACGAGCAGTACTTC,CATSSGQGYEQYF
TRBJ1-1,TRBV19,-,-,TGTGCCAGTAGTATTTGGCCCACCACTGAAGCTTTCTTT,CASSIWPTTEAFF
TRBJ2-7,TRBV28,TRBD2,-,TGTGCCAGCATTTCGGGCACTAGCGGGGGAATAGGCGAGCAGTACTTC,CASISGTSGGIGEQYF
TRBJ2-3,TRBV4-1,-,-,TGCGCCAGCAGCCAATACTTAGAGGATACGCAGTATTTT,CASSQYLEDTQYF
TRBJ1-5,TRBV2,-,-,TGTGCCAGCAGTGGGTTAGGAGCTAATCAGCCCCAGCATTTT,CASSGLGANQPQHF
TRBJ2-7,TRBV7-2,TRBD1,few,TGTGCCAGCAGATGGGACAGCTACGAGCAGTACTTC,CASRWDSYEQYF
TRBJ2-1,TRBV1,-,-,TGCACCAGCAGCCGGGGGGGCCCAAGGAATGAGCAGTTCTTC,CTSSRGGPRNEQFF
TRBJ2-7,TRBV10-1,TRBD1,once,TGCGCCAGCAGTGATGCCGGGACAGTCAAATCCGAGCAGTACTTC,CASSDAGTVKSEQYF
TRBJ1-5,TRBV28,TRBD1,-,TGTGCCAGCAGCCAAGGACAGGCGTCCTTCAATCAGCCCCAGCATTTT,CASSQGQASFNQPQHF
TRBJ1-4,TRBV4-2,TRBD1,-,TGTGCCAGCAGCCCGAGTCAGGGGGGAAATGAAAAACTGTTTTTT,CASSPSQGGNEKLFF
TRBJ2-1,TRBV4-3,-,-,TGCGCCAGCAGCGGGGGCGGGGGTGGCTCCTACAATGAGCAGTTCTTC,CASSGGGGGSYNEQFF
TRBJ2-5,TRBV28,TRBD1,-,TGTGCCAGCAGTTTATTCGGGACAGGGGAAGAGACCCAGTACTTC,CASSLFGTGEETQYF
TRBJ2-2,TRBV11-3,-,-,TGTGCCAGCAGCTTAGATCTCCGGGGTTATGGTGGGAACACCGGGGAGCTGTTTTTT,CASSLDLRGYGGNTGELFF
TRBJ2-3,TRBV28,-,-,TGTGCCAGCAGTACCGGGCACACAGATACGCAGTATTTT,CASSTGHTDTQYF
TRBJ2-7,TRBV7-2,TRBD2,-,TGTGCCAGCAGCTTAGGTAGCGGGGTCAGTATCTACGAGCAGTACTTC,CASSLGSGVSIYEQYF
TRBJ1-1,TRBV5-4,-,-,TGTGCCAGCAGCCCGACCGGGTCCTGGGCCGCTGAAGCTTTCTTT,CASSPTGSWAAEAFF
TRBJ2-3,TRBV9,TRBD2,-,TGTGCCAGCAGCGTAGGGGCTAGCGGACCCACAGATACGCAGTATTTT,CASSVGASGPTDTQYF
TRBJ2-7,TRBV7-2,-,-,TGTGCCAGCAGCTTATATACGATCTACGAGCAGTACTTC,CASSLYTIYEQYF
TRBJ1-5,TRBV2,-,-,TGTGCCAGCAGTGGCCCGACCAGGCGCAATCAGCCCCAGCATTTT,CASSGPTRRNQPQHF
TRBJ2-1,TRBV19,TRBD1,-,TGTGCCAGTGACAGGGGACGATACAATGAGCAGTTCTTC,CASDRGRYNEQFF
TRBJ1-2,TRBV7-2,-,once,TGTGCCAGCAGCTTAGGGAACTATGGCTACACCTTC,CASSLGNYGYTF
TRBJ1-3,TRBV4-1,-,-,TGCGCCAGCAGCCAAGAAGCAGGAGGAGGAAACACCATATATTTT,CASSQEAGGGNTIYF